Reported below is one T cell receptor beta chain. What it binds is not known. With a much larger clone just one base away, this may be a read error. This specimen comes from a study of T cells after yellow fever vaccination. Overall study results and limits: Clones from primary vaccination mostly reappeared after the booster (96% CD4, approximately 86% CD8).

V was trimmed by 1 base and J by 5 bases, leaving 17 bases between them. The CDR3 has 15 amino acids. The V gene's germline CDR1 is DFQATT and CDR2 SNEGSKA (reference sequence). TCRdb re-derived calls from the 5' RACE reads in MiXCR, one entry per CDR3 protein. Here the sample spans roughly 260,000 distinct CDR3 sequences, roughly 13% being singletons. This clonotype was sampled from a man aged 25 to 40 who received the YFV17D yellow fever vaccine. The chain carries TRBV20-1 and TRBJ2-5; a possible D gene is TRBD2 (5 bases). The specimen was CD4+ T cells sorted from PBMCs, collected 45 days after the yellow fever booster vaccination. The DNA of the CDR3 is TGCAGTGCTAGAGTTGGTAGCTGGAGGTGGGAGACCCAGTACTTC. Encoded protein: CSARVGSWRWETQYF.